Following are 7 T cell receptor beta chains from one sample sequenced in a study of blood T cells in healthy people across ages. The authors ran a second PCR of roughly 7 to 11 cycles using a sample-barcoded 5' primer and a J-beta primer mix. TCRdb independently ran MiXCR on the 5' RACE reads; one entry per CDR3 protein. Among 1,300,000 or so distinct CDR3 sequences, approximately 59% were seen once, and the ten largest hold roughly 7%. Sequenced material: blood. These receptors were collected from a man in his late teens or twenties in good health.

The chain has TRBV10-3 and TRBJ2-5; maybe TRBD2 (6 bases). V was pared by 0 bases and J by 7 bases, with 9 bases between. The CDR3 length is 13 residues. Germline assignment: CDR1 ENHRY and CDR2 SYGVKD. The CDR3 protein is CAISESVGGTQYF. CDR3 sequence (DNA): TGTGCCATCAGTGAGTCGGTGGGAGGGACCCAGTACTTC.

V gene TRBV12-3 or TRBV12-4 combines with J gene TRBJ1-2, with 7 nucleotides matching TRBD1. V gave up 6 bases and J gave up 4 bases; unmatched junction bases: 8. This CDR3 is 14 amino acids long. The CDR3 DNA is TGTGCCAGCAGCCCTCGACAGGGTTCCTATGGCTACACCTTC. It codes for CASSPRQGSYGYTF.

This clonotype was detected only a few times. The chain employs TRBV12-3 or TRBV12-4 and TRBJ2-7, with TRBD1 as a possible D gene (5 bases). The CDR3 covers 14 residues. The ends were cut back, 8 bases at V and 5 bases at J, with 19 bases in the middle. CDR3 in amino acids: CASLQSMGQDEQYF. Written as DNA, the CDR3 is TGTGCCAGCCTACAAAGCATGGGGCAGGACGAGCAGTACTTC.

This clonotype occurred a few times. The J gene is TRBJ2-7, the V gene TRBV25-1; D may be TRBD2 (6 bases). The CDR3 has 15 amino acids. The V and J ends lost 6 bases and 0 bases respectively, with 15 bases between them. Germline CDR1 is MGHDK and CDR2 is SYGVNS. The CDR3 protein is CASRPSRDSSYEQYF. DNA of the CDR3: TGTGCCAGCAGACCCTCCCGGGACTCCTCCTACGAGCAGTACTTC.

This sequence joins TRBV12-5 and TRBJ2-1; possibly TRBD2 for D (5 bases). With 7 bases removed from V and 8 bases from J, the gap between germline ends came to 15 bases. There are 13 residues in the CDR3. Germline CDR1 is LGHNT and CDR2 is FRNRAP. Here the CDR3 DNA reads TGTGCTAGTGTCGACCCCGGGAACGATGAGCAGTTCTTC. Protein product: CASVDPGNDEQFF.

CDR3 nucleotide sequence: TGCGCCAGCAGCTTGGCCGGGACAGGGGGGAACTACGAGCAGTACTTC. It is translated as CASSLAGTGGNYEQYF. The chain is built from TRBV5-1 and TRBJ2-7, with 11 bases aligning to TRBD1. Germline V CDR1 and CDR2: SGHRS, YFSETQ. The CDR3 has 16 residues. Trimming removed 0 bases from V and 3 bases from J; junction bases left unmatched: 5.

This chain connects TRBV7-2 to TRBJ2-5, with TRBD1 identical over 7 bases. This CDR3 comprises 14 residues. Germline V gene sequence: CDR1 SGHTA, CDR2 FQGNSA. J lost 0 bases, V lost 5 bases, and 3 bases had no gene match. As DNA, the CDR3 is TGTGCCAGCAGCCGACAGGGTTACCAAGAGACCCAGTACTTC. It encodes CASSRQGYQETQYF.